Detailed here is one T cell receptor (beta chain). What it binds is unknown. The CDR3 totals 12 residues. V was shortened by 7 bases and J by 5 bases, with 9 bases between the two germline ends. Germline lookup yields CDR1 MNHEY and CDR2 SMNVEV (reference sequence). The sample is drawn from a study of response to subunit inactivated influenza vaccine. Study-wide results and limits: It was suggested by the authors that few new T cells are recruited by each seasonal influenza vaccination.

TCRdb passed the RT-PCR reads through MiXCR, listing each CDR3 protein once. The sample lists approximately 170,000 distinct CDR3 sequences; roughly an eighth were seen once. This specimen consisted of CD8+ T cells sorted from PBMCs, obtained 5 to 6 days after vaccination. The V gene is TRBV27, the J gene TRBJ2-1; D could derive from TRBD1 or TRBD2 (6 bases each). This sequence originates from a man aged 45-65 years who received an inactivated influenza vaccine. The CDR3: CASIRGDNEQFF. The CDR3 DNA reads TGTGCCAGCATTAGGGGGGACAATGAGCAGTTCTTC.